Each of the 27 T cell receptor beta chains below was sequenced from the same sample in a study of T cells in Graves' hyperthyroidism and ophthalmopathy. What was amplified from RNA transcripts were TCR beta CDR3 regions. First-round RT-PCR targeting the TCR CDR3 was performed with the HTBI primer set. TCRdb independently ran MiXCR on the multiplex PCR reads; one entry per CDR3 protein. The sample includes about 210,000 distinct CDR3 sequences, roughly 18% of them seen just once. The sample consisted of blood. These receptors came from a man aged 45-65 years with Graves' hyperthyroidism.

The chain combines TRBV12-3 or TRBV12-4 with TRBJ2-7; 9 nucleotides agree with TRBD2. The CDR3 runs 13 residues. Trimming removed 6 bases from V and 2 bases from J; junction bases left unmatched: 2. CDR3 residues: CASRPSGTYEQYF. CDR3 nucleotide sequence: TGTGCCAGCAGGCCTAGCGGGACCTACGAGCAGTACTTC.

The chain recombines TRBV30 with TRBJ2-2; D could derive from TRBD1 or TRBD2 (5 bases each). CDR3 length: 18 amino acids. The germline gives CDR1 GTSNPN, CDR2 SVGIG (reference sequence). Trimming cost V 0 bases and J 4 bases, with 21 bases left between them. CDR3: CAWSVRTRTRAATGELFF. CDR3 in DNA: TGTGCCTGGAGTGTACGGACTCGGACAAGGGCGGCCACCGGGGAGCTGTTTTTT.

This clonotype was observed once. The chain combines TRBV14 with TRBJ2-1; D possibly corresponds to TRBD2 (6 bases). Germline assignment: CDR1 SGHDN and CDR2 FVKESK. Trimming stripped 4 bases from V and 4 bases from J, with 17 bases between. There are 16 residues in the CDR3. The CDR3 loop reads CASSPMGLASYNEQFF. For the CDR3, the DNA is TGTGCCAGCAGCCCTATGGGGCTAGCGAGTTACAATGAGCAGTTCTTC.

There are many counts of this clonotype. The chain is built from TRBV2 and TRBJ1-5, with D possibly being TRBD1 (6 bases). Trimming took 0 bases from V and 7 from J, leaving 10 bases between them. Germline V gene sequence: CDR1 SNHLY, CDR2 FYNNEI. The CDR3 runs to 14 residues. The DNA for the CDR3 is TGTGCCAGCAGTGAAGCGGAGGGGGGACAGCCCCAGCATTTT. Translating it yields CASSEAEGGQPQHF.

The CDR3 is CAWSANTGELFF. CDR3 in DNA: TGTGCCTGGAGTGCAAACACCGGGGAGCTGTTTTTT. The chain carries TRBV30 and TRBJ2-2; unclear D gene. Germline V gene lookup returns CDR1 GTSNPN and CDR2 SVGIG (reference sequence). This CDR3 has 12 residues. The V end was cut by 1 base, the J end by 2 bases, with 2 bases between.

The V call is TRBV9, the J call TRBJ2-1; D gene uncertain. CDR3 length: 22 amino acids. V shed 3 bases and J shed 0 bases, with 31 bases lying between them. Germline CDR1 reads SGDLS; CDR2 reads YYNGEE. CDR3 DNA sequence: TGTGCCAGCAGCGGGGGTATGGGGTTGCCGAGCCCGATCTCGAGCTCCTACAATGAGCAGTTCTTC. It codes for CASSGGMGLPSPISSSYNEQFF.

Comments on this clonotype: This clone may be a read error of a much larger clone one base away. The chain carries TRBV7-2 and TRBJ2-1; D could derive from TRBD1 or TRBD2 (5 bases each). The J call is doubtful: the DNA matches TRBJ2-7 better. This CDR3 comprises 15 residues. From germline, CDR1 is SGHTA and CDR2 FQGNSA. CDR3 DNA sequence: TGTGCCAGCAGCTTAGTACAGGACTCCTACAATGAGCAGTACTTC. It is translated as CASSLVQDSYNEQYF.

This clonotype came up a few times. This sequence joins TRBV10-3 and TRBJ1-1, with D maybe TRBD1 (5 bases). Germline CDR1 is ENHRY and CDR2 is SYGVKD. Trimming removed 0 bases from V and 6 bases from J, with 11 bases in between. There are 14 residues in the CDR3. The chain's CDR3 is CAISESGVDPEAFF. In nucleotides, the CDR3 is TGTGCCATCAGTGAGTCGGGGGTCGACCCTGAAGCTTTCTTT.

The gene calls are TRBV6-1 and TRBJ1-1; D is unclear. From germline, CDR1 is MNHNS and CDR2 SASEGT. CDR3 length: 16 residues. V gave up 4 bases and J gave up 0 bases, with 15 bases separating them. Here the CDR3 DNA reads TGTGCCAGCAGTGGGTTTGACGCGGGCATGAACACTGAAGCTTTCTTT. Encoded protein: CASSGFDAGMNTEAFF.

The chain carries TRBV4-1 and TRBJ1-1; maybe TRBD1 (5 bases). This CDR3 has 19 residues. CDR1 is MGHRA and CDR2 is YSYEKL in the germline V gene. V lost 3 bases, J lost 0 bases, and 23 bases lay in between. In DNA, the CDR3 is TGCGCCAGCAGCCACGGGGCCAGACGGGATCAAATCATGAACACTGAAGCTTTCTTT. This sequence encodes CASSHGARRDQIMNTEAFF.

In regard to this clonotype: A much larger clone is a single base away; this may be a read error. The chain employs TRBV30 and TRBJ2-7; 13 bases are shared with TRBD2. The DNA end lines up better with TRBJ2-1; the J call may be wrong. The CDR3 spans 20 residues. Germline V lookup: CDR1 GTSNPN, CDR2 SVGIG (reference sequence). The CDR3 region has the DNA TGTGCCTGGAGTGTACAAGCGGCTCCGGGACTAGCGGGAAGAACCTACGAGCAGTTCTTC. Its protein is CAWSVQAAPGLAGRTYEQFF.

A few counts support this clonotype. This chain connects TRBV5-1 to TRBJ1-6; D is ambiguous. The CDR3 runs 18 residues. Germline V gene lookup returns CDR1 SGHRS and CDR2 YFSETQ. Trimming pared 2 bases from V and 6 bases from J, leaving 21 bases between. CDR3 sequence (DNA): TGCGCCAGCAGCTTTTCTCCCCTGATGAACGAAGTTAATTCACCCCTCCACTTT. This codes for CASSFSPLMNEVNSPLHF.

This clonotype was observed many times. V is TRBV3-1 and J is TRBJ1-1, with TRBD1 matching over 8 bases. Germline assignment: CDR1 LGHDT and CDR2 YNNKEL (reference sequence). The ends lost 3 bases at V and 4 bases at J; junction bases unmatched: 7. This CDR3 contains 15 residues. CDR3 in DNA: TGTGCCAGCAGCCACCGAGGACAGGGTGGCACTGAAGCTTTCTTT. It codes for CASSHRGQGGTEAFF.

The chain links TRBV9 to TRBJ1-1; tentatively, D is TRBD1 (5 bases). The CDR3 runs to 13 residues. The germline V and J ends were trimmed by 3 bases and 2 bases, with 8 bases remaining between them. Germline V gives CDR1 SGDLS, CDR2 YYNGEE. The CDR3 DNA follows: TGTGCCAGCAGCGGGGACGTAAACACTGAAGCTTTCTTT. It encodes CASSGDVNTEAFF.

Comment on this clonotype: Being one base from a much bigger clone, this may be a read error. The gene calls are TRBV6-1 and TRBJ2-3; TRBD2 is a possible D gene (6 bases). Germline V gene data show CDR1 as MNHNS and CDR2 as SASEGT. The CDR3 totals 16 residues. Trimming shortened V by 8 bases and J by 5 bases, and 23 bases separated the two germline ends. DNA of the CDR3: TGTGCCAGCTTCCGCTCGGCCTGGGGGGAAGTAGATACGCAGTATTTT. Amino acids: CASFRSAWGEVDTQYF.

This clonotype was counted between two and nine times. A clone one base away is much larger, so this may be a read error. This rearrangement joins TRBV15 to TRBJ1-3; 7 bases match TRBD1. Germline CDR1 and CDR2: LNHNV and YYDKDF (reference sequence). This CDR3 contains 15 residues. V lost 7 bases, J lost 4 bases, and 10 bases stayed unmatched. CDR3 amino acids: CATNKTGVYGNTIYF. The DNA of the CDR3 is TGTGCCACCAACAAAACAGGGGTTTACGGAAACACCATATATTTT. The whole variable domain, filled in from reference TRBV15 and TRBJ1-3, reads DAMVIQNPRYQVTQFGKPVTLSCSQTLNHNVMYWYQQKSSQAPKLLFHYYDKDFNNEADTPDNFQSRRPNTSFCFLDIRSPGLGDTAMYLCATNKTGVYGNTIYFGEGSWLTVV.

This clonotype was detected many times. J is TRBJ2-7 and V is TRBV28, with D possibly being TRBD2 (5 bases). This CDR3 contains 12 residues. Trimming pared 7 bases from V and 2 bases from J, leaving 9 bases between. Germline V lookup: CDR1 MDHEN, CDR2 SYDVKM. The CDR3 reads CASNTGTYEQYF. CDR3 DNA: TGTGCCAGCAATACGGGAACCTACGAGCAGTACTTC.

This clonotype was seen many times. The chain combines TRBV18 with TRBJ2-7; D ambiguous. V gave up 1 base and J gave up 7 bases, with 17 bases separating them. The CDR3 is 15 residues long. CDR1 is KGHSH, CDR2 LQKENI, per germline. As DNA, the CDR3 is TGTGCCAGCTCACCACGGTCGGAGAAGTCGTGGGAGCAGTACTTC. This gives the protein CASSPRSEKSWEQYF.

The sample holds a few counts of this clonotype. The genes are TRBV4-1 and TRBJ2-1; D not certain. Germline V lookup: CDR1 MGHRA, CDR2 YSYEKL. Trimming removed 3 bases at V and 10 bases at J, with 13 bases between. This CDR3 region has 13 residues. This CDR3 reads CASSQGVGLEQFF. CDR3 nucleotide sequence: TGCGCCAGCAGCCAGGGCGTAGGGTTGGAGCAGTTCTTC.

This clonotype was counted at least ten times. V and J are TRBV4-1 and TRBJ1-1; no definite D call. In germline, CDR1 is MGHRA, CDR2 YSYEKL. CDR3 length equals 14 residues. V was pared by 1 base and J by 1 base, with 7 bases between. DNA of the CDR3: TGCGCCAGCAGCCAAGGGCTACAGAACACTGAAGCTTTCTTT. It yields the protein CASSQGLQNTEAFF.

V gene TRBV2 combines with J gene TRBJ2-7, with unresolved D. CDR1 and CDR2 from the germline V gene are SNHLY and FYNNEI. Trimming shortened V by 1 base and J by 3 bases, and 13 bases separated the two germline ends. The length of the CDR3 is 15 residues. CDR3 sequence (DNA): TGTGCCAGCAGTGAAGGGTCTCGGTTGGGCTACGAGCAGTACTTC. Residues: CASSEGSRLGYEQYF. Filled out from reference TRBV2 and TRBJ2-7, the complete variable domain reads EPEVTQTPSHQVTQMGQEVILRCVPISNHLYFYWYRQILGQKVEFLVSFYNNEISEKSEIFDDQFSVERPDGSNFTLKIRSTKLEDSAMYFCASSEGSRLGYEQYFGPGTRLTVT.

This clonotype was picked up many times. The chain links TRBV12-3 or TRBV12-4 to TRBJ2-1; D is unclear. The CDR3 covers 14 residues. The germline V and J ends were trimmed by 3 bases and 8 bases, with 14 bases remaining between them. CDR3 protein: CASSFTVQSDEQFF. CDR3 coding DNA: TGTGCCAGCAGTTTTACGGTCCAGAGCGATGAGCAGTTCTTC.

The chain uses TRBV5-1 and TRBJ1-1, with 7 bases that match TRBD1. This CDR3 region has 14 residues. The trim removed 4 bases at V and 1 base at J, leaving 4 bases unmatched. The germline gives CDR1 SGHRS, CDR2 YFSETQ. CDR3 in amino acids: CASSRDRANTEAFF. The DNA of the CDR3 is TGCGCCAGCAGCCGAGACAGGGCGAACACTGAAGCTTTCTTT.

This clonotype was recorded many times. J is TRBJ2-7 and V is TRBV4-1; 12 nucleotides agree with TRBD2. Germline V gene data show CDR1 as MGHRA and CDR2 as YSYEKL. The CDR3 runs to 15 residues. V gave up 4 bases and J gave up 3 bases; unmatched junction bases: 4. In DNA form, the CDR3 reads TGCGCCAGCAGCCTGACTAGCGGGAGCCGCTACGAGCAGTACTTC. This translates into CASSLTSGSRYEQYF.

This clonotype was counted at least ten times. The CDR3 region is CASSRSGQAYTDTQYF. Written as DNA, the CDR3 is TGTGCCAGCAGCAGATCAGGACAGGCTTACACAGATACGCAGTATTTT. The chain has TRBV11-2 and TRBJ2-3, with 7 positions matching TRBD1. This CDR3 contains 16 residues. Germline V gives CDR1 SGHAT, CDR2 FQNNGV. With 5 bases clipped from V and 2 bases from J, the junction kept 10 bases outside the gene matches.

The sample holds many counts of this clonotype. This chain uses TRBV2 with TRBJ2-2; 7 nucleotides line up with TRBD1. The CDR3 covers 13 residues. With 6 bases clipped from V and 5 bases from J, the junction kept 3 bases outside the gene matches. Looked up from germline, CDR1 is SNHLY and CDR2 is FYNNEI. The CDR3 loop reads CASSNRGTGELFF. CDR3 bases: TGTGCCAGCAGCAACAGGGGTACCGGGGAGCTGTTTTTT. Supplemented by reference TRBV2 and TRBJ2-2, the full variable domain reads EPEVTQTPSHQVTQMGQEVILRCVPISNHLYFYWYRQILGQKVEFLVSFYNNEISEKSEIFDDQFSVERPDGSNFTLKIRSTKLEDSAMYFCASSNRGTGELFFGEGSRLTVL.

This clonotype showed up many times. This sequence joins TRBV7-8 and TRBJ2-2, with TRBD2 matching over 9 bases. The CDR3 totals 17 residues. Trimming cost V 7 bases and J 3 bases; bases outside gene matches: 12. Per the germline V gene, CDR1 is SGHVS and CDR2 is FQNEAQ. The DNA for the CDR3 is TGTGCCAGCACTGAACTCATTAGCGGGAGCCACACCGGGGAGCTGTTTTTT. Protein product: CASTELISGSHTGELFF. Using reference TRBV7-8 and TRBJ2-2 for the parts outside the CDR3, the full variable domain is GAGVSQSPRYKVAKRGQDVALRCDPISGHVSLFWYQQALGQGPEFLTYFQNEAQLDKSGLPSDRFFAERPEGSVSTLKIQRTQQEDSAVYLCASTELISGSHTGELFFGEGSRLTVL.